This TCR beta chain was identified during a study of blood T cell repertoires in COVID-19 (dated by TCRdb to 2020 to 2022). Notes on the research overall: The collaborator samples originated in the United States, Italy and Spain and spanned the acute and convalescent phases of COVID-19. Deeply sampled blood TCRbeta repertoires from subjects exposed to, actively infected with, or recovered from COVID-19 were included in the dataset. The sample metadata nearly always contained a de-identified subject ID, COVID-19 status, age in years and sex. The material from the prospective study consisted of cDNA or gDNA derived from T cells, B-cell-depleted T cells, or PBMCs. The samples were drawn from the first 160 participants of the ongoing ImmuneRACE study and from about 1,200 subjects provided by 6 global collaborators. The repertoires were released in a freely available public database intended as a resource for research on the immune response to SARS-CoV-2. HLA class I and class II types, where available, came from metadata supplied by the sample provider rather than from assay-based typing.

TCRbeta CDR3 regions were amplified from genomic DNA by means of the immunoSEQ Assay, a bias-controlled multiplex PCR. The authors' pipeline ran thus. The number of nucleated cells in each sample was estimated from the amplification of reference gene primers within the assay. To quantify the absolute abundance of each unique TCRbeta CDR3 rearrangement, sequence reads were collapsed and filtered. For each sample, productive Simpson clonality was calculated as the square root of Simpson's diversity index across productive rearrangements. The table comes from immuneACCESS by way of TCRdb, which keeps in-frame sequences with V and J called. Part of the clones is missing from these tables; in studies checked, under half for an unresolved V gene and the rest for unknown reasons. The D gene and trimming were derived from the DNA, and the V and J assignments and clone size from that table. In this sample the table shows some 76,000 clones, roughly 80% of which occur a single time. The ten largest clones add up to approximately 20% of the sample.

Whole blood was collected in K2EDTA tubes by collaborating institutions according to the institutions' own protocols. For TCRbeta analysis, collaborators shipped samples in one of three forms: frozen whole blood, isolated PBMCs, or DNA extracted from either of those sample types. What the study reported, not specific to this receptor: Clinical and demographic metadata were provided uncurated, with the amount varying by source and participant.

In the case of this clone: Its target antigen remains unknown. No much larger clone is present one base from it, and per-base qualities are unavailable.

Deletion took 5 bases off V and 0 bases off J, with a span of 12 bases between the germline ends. The germline V gene encodes CDR1 SEHNR and CDR2 FQNEAQ (reference sequence). The cysteine opens and the phenylalanine closes a CDR3 of 15 amino acids. The DNA shown is the 45-base CDR3, in frame from base 1. The chain is encoded by TRBV7-9 joined to TRBJ2-3; no D gene is confidently identified. Sequenced: peripheral blood. This clonotype was sampled from a woman aged 55-69 years with acute or convalescent COVID-19. The DNA sequence is given as TGTGCCAGCAGCCCGAATCGAGTGAGCACAGATACGCAGTATTTT. It encodes CASSPNRVSTDTQYF.